This T cell receptor (beta chain) is from a study of blood T cell repertoires in COVID-19. Across the study: Specimens from acute and convalescent COVID-19 originated in the United States, Italy and Spain. Sources were T cells, B-cell-depleted T cells, or PBMCs; the material itself was cDNA or gDNA.

Data came from immunoSEQ multiplex PCR; TCRdb stores just in-frame clones and leaves some out. The sample has around 150,000 clones, about 85% seen once; the top ten hold 2.5% to 4%. The V end was cut by 0 bases, the J end by 6 bases, with 15 bases between. The germline V gene has CDR1 SGHTA and CDR2 FQGNSA. The CDR3 has 16 amino acids. This TCR came from a human donor with acute or convalescent COVID-19. The donor label of this sample is uncertain. This chain connects TRBV7-2 to TRBJ2-1; D possibly corresponds to TRBD1 (6 bases). The sample taken for sequencing was peripheral blood. Written as DNA, the CDR3 is TGTGCCAGCAGCTTAGCGAAAAGAGTAGGGGGCAATGAGCAGTTCTTC. Protein: CASSLAKRVGGNEQFF.